The 29 T cell receptor beta chains below come from one sample, sequenced in a study of cytomegalovirus exposure and HLA in healthy donors. With 60 Vbeta and 13 Jbeta primers, the PCR was carried out. The method was immunoSEQ multiplex PCR; TCRdb's version includes in-frame clones alone and lacks a portion of them. The sample holds 90,000 to 100,000 clones, less than 85% seen once. Material for sequencing was PBMCs. The receptors stem from a male donor in good health and CMV-seronegative.

The J gene is TRBJ2-3, the V gene TRBV2, with D unresolved. The CDR3 covers 14 residues. Trimming stripped 5 bases from V and 5 bases from J, with 14 bases between. Per the germline V gene, CDR1 is SNHLY and CDR2 is FYNNEI. The CDR3 sequence is CASSPYQVGDTQYF. As DNA, the CDR3 is TGTGCCAGCAGTCCCTATCAAGTCGGAGATACGCAGTATTTT. The full variable domain, with the rest looked up from reference TRBV2 and TRBJ2-3, is EPEVTQTPSHQVTQMGQEVILRCVPISNHLYFYWYRQILGQKVEFLVSFYNNEISEKSEIFDDQFSVERPDGSNFTLKIRSTKLEDSAMYFCASSPYQVGDTQYFGPGTRLTVL.

This clone was seen a few times. The CDR3 DNA reads TGCAGCGTTGTAGTTAGCGGGAGTAGCGATGAGCAGTTCTTC. Protein: CSVVVSGSSDEQFF. J is TRBJ2-1 and V is TRBV29-1; 9 bases map to TRBD2. Germline V gives CDR1 SQVTM, CDR2 ANQGSEA. Trimming took 4 bases from V and 8 from J; bases not matched to a gene: 9. CDR3 length: 14 residues.

This clone came up once. The chain is built from TRBV29-1 and TRBJ2-3; 10 bases map to TRBD2. CDR3 size: 13 residues. After removal of 6 bases from V and 5 bases from J, the junction contained 5 bases not matched to a gene. CDR1 and CDR2 from the germline V gene are SQVTM and ANQGSEA. The CDR3 DNA sequence: TGCAGCGTGCCGGGACTAGCGTTAGATACGCAGTATTTT. Translation: CSVPGLALDTQYF.

V is TRBV2 and J is TRBJ2-5; unclear D gene. Germline V gene sequence: CDR1 SNHLY, CDR2 FYNNEI. Trimming left V 0 bases short and J 13 bases short, with 12 bases between. The CDR3 length is 12 residues. The CDR3 coding sequence is TGTGCCAGCAGTGAAGCCTCGTTGGCCCGGTACTTC. Amino acid sequence: CASSEASLARYF. Supplemented by reference TRBV2 and TRBJ2-5, the full variable domain reads EPEVTQTPSHQVTQMGQEVILRCVPISNHLYFYWYRQILGQKVEFLVSFYNNEISEKSEIFDDQFSVERPDGSNFTLKIRSTKLEDSAMYFCASSEASLARYFGPGTRLLVL.

This clone appeared a few times. This rearrangement joins TRBV27 to TRBJ1-1; 10 bases fit TRBD1. The CDR3 has 15 residues. Trimming cost V 6 bases and J 4 bases; bases outside gene matches: 8. CDR1 and CDR2 (germline): MNHEY, SMNVEV (reference sequence). The CDR3 protein is CASRIRQGAGTEAFF. In nucleotides, the CDR3 is TGTGCCAGCAGGATAAGACAGGGGGCGGGCACTGAAGCTTTCTTT.

The rearrangement links TRBV25-1 to TRBJ2-1; 7 nucleotides match TRBD1. The CDR3 has 14 residues. J was trimmed by 2 bases and V by 6 bases; bases with no gene match: 4. Germline V gene sequence: CDR1 MGHDK, CDR2 SYGVNS. CDR3 in amino acids: CASRSQGPYNEQFF. As DNA, the CDR3 is TGTGCCAGCAGGTCACAGGGGCCCTACAATGAGCAGTTCTTC.

The V gene is TRBV11-2, the J gene TRBJ2-7; TRBD1 agrees at 7 bases. Germline trimming cut 5 bases from V and 6 bases from J; bases unmatched to any gene: 22. The CDR3 covers 18 residues. Germline assignment: CDR1 SGHAT and CDR2 FQNNGV. For the CDR3, the DNA is TGTGCCAGCAGCCCCCGAAGACAGGGCGGGCTATTTCCGTCCGAGCAGTACTTC. Protein product: CASSPRRQGGLFPSEQYF.

This clone came up a few times. V usage is TRBV28 and J usage is TRBJ1-5; no reliable D call. Germline CDR1 is MDHEN and CDR2 is SYDVKM. Trimming shortened V by 2 bases and J by 1 base, and 6 bases separated the two germline ends. The CDR3 covers 14 residues. CDR3 residues: CASSLSGSNQPQHF. For the CDR3, the DNA is TGTGCCAGCAGTTTAAGCGGAAGCAATCAGCCCCAGCATTTT.

This chain uses TRBV4-3 with TRBJ2-1; D possibly corresponds to TRBD1 (6 bases). V lost 4 bases and J 4 bases, leaving 11 bases between the germline ends. Germline assignment: CDR1 LGHNA and CDR2 YSLEER. The CDR3 loop spans 14 amino acids. For the CDR3, the DNA is TGCGCCAGCAGCCCCACCGACAGGTACAATGAGCAGTTCTTC. Residues: CASSPTDRYNEQFF.

The rearrangement joins TRBV13 to TRBJ1-2; the match to TRBD1 covers 8 bases. With V trimmed by 4 bases and J by 0 bases, 4 bases remained unmatched. The CDR3 totals 15 residues. Germline V lookup: CDR1 PRHDT, CDR2 FYEKMQ (reference sequence). The CDR3 DNA sequence: TGTGCCAGCAGCTCCGGACAGGGTCCTAACTATGGCTACACCTTC. Translating gives CASSSGQGPNYGYTF.

The chain joins TRBV30 to TRBJ1-3; D is unresolved. In germline, CDR1 is GTSNPN, CDR2 SVGIG (reference sequence). The CDR3 runs to 18 residues. Trimming pared 0 bases from V and 0 bases from J, leaving 18 bases between. The CDR3 reads CAWSVYGVERSSGNTIYF. In nucleotides, the CDR3 is TGTGCCTGGAGTGTTTATGGAGTGGAGCGGAGCTCTGGAAACACCATATATTTT.

The sample holds a few counts of this clone. The DNA of the CDR3 is TGTGCCAGCAGTAGTACAGGGGACTTCGCCTACGAGCAGTACTTC. It yields the protein CASSSTGDFAYEQYF. The gene calls are TRBV5-6 and TRBJ2-7; TRBD1 might be the D (7 bases). The CDR3 has 15 amino acids. CDR1 is SGHDT and CDR2 is YYEEEE in the germline V gene. With 5 bases removed from V and 2 bases from J, the gap between germline ends came to 17 bases.

This CDR3 is CASSQGQGITEAFF. The CDR3, as DNA: TGTGCCAGCAGCCAGGGACAGGGAATCACTGAAGCTTTCTTT. The rearrangement uses TRBV5-4 and TRBJ1-1, with 9 positions matching TRBD1. The germline CDR1 and CDR2 sequences are SGHNT and YYREEE (reference sequence). Trimming removed 4 bases from V and 4 bases from J; junction bases left unmatched: 5. The CDR3 has 14 amino acids.

This sequence joins TRBV7-9 and TRBJ2-1; TRBD2 agrees at 7 bases. This CDR3 spans 14 amino acids. V shed 2 bases, J shed 6 bases, and the junction held 4 bases outside the gene matches. From germline, CDR1 is SEHNR and CDR2 FQNEAQ (reference sequence). The CDR3 loop reads CASSLPGRGNEQFF. Written as DNA, the CDR3 is TGTGCCAGCAGCTTACCGGGGAGGGGCAATGAGCAGTTCTTC.

The gene calls are TRBV23-1 and TRBJ2-4, with D possibly matching TRBD1 (7 bases). Being an ORF, TRBV23-1 has a function that is uncertain. The CDR3 extends over 16 amino acids. V was trimmed by 3 bases and J by 9 bases, leaving 21 bases between them. The CDR3 protein is CASSHGDHSGGGIQYF. The CDR3 DNA follows: TGCGCCAGCAGTCATGGGGACCATTCAGGGGGAGGCATTCAGTACTTC.

This clone was seen a handful of times. The rearrangement joins TRBV7-8 to TRBJ1-3; D not resolved. The CDR3 sequence is 16 residues long. Germline CDR1 reads SGHVS; CDR2 reads FQNEAQ. Trimming stripped 1 base from V and 0 bases from J, with 10 bases between. Here the CDR3 reads CASSLVLPSSGNTIYF. CDR3 sequence (DNA): TGTGCCAGCAGCTTAGTTCTCCCCAGCTCTGGAAACACCATATATTTT.

The V and J genes are TRBV29-1 and TRBJ2-7; 9 positions match TRBD1. The CDR3 is 14 amino acids. The germline V gene encodes CDR1 SQVTM and CDR2 ANQGSEA. J was trimmed by 1 base and V by 6 bases; bases with no gene match: 7. CDR3 DNA: TGCAGCGTCGGCACAGGGGGCTTTTCCTACGAGCAGTACTTC. Protein product: CSVGTGGFSYEQYF.

For the CDR3, the DNA is TGCGCCAGCAGCTTGGGACTAGCGAGGGAGACCCAGTACTTC. This codes for CASSLGLARETQYF. This sequence joins TRBV5-1 and TRBJ2-5; 8 nucleotides align to TRBD2. Germline V gives CDR1 SGHRS, CDR2 YFSETQ. The CDR3 has 14 residues. V lost 0 bases and J lost 5; bases outside the gene matches: 3.

The rearrangement links TRBV9 to TRBJ1-1, with D uncertain. CDR1 and CDR2 (germline): SGDLS, YYNGEE. Between the trimmed V and J ends, which lost 4 bases and 5 bases, there was a span of 18 bases. The CDR3 is 15 residues long. CDR3 loop: CASSPTTLVPTEAFF. CDR3 in DNA: TGTGCCAGCAGCCCAACTACCCTGGTTCCTACTGAAGCTTTCTTT.

V is TRBV6-5 and J is TRBJ1-1, with 8 bases lining up with TRBD1. V gave up 7 bases and J gave up 5 bases; unmatched junction bases: 12. The germline gives CDR1 MNHEY, CDR2 SVGAGI. This CDR3 has 15 residues. CDR3 residues: CASTYPGQGKTEAFF. CDR3 nucleotides: TGTGCCAGCACTTATCCTGGACAGGGTAAGACTGAAGCTTTCTTT.

The chain is built from TRBV7-2 and TRBJ2-7; tentative D call: TRBD2 (6 bases). Germline V CDR1 and CDR2: SGHTA, FQGNSA. The CDR3 is 15 residues long. Trimming took off 4 bases at V and 5 bases at J, with 18 bases between the two ends. CDR3 sequence: CASSSAREIENEQYF. The DNA for the CDR3 is TGTGCCAGCAGCTCCGCCCGGGAGATTGAGAACGAGCAGTACTTC.

The chain is built from TRBV27 and TRBJ2-7, with 7 bases that match TRBD2. CDR3 length equals 14 residues. CDR1 is MNHEY, CDR2 SMNVEV, per germline (reference sequence). Trimming cost V 2 bases and J 3 bases; bases outside gene matches: 4. The CDR3, as DNA: TGTGCCAGCAGTTTAGGGGGGGGTTACTACGAGCAGTACTTC. This codes for CASSLGGGYYEQYF.

The chain employs TRBV2 and TRBJ1-6, with 10 bases matching TRBD1. The CDR3 spans 15 residues. The germline V gene has CDR1 SNHLY and CDR2 FYNNEI. Unmatched junction bases numbered 9, after V lost 7 bases and J lost 9 bases. The DNA of the CDR3 is TGTGCCAGCACCATGACAGGGGGCATCGGTTCACCCCTCCACTTT. This encodes CASTMTGGIGSPLHF. Full variable domain (remainder filled in from reference TRBV2 and TRBJ1-6): EPEVTQTPSHQVTQMGQEVILRCVPISNHLYFYWYRQILGQKVEFLVSFYNNEISEKSEIFDDQFSVERPDGSNFTLKIRSTKLEDSAMYFCASTMTGGIGSPLHFGNGTRLTVT.

The CDR3 protein is CASSLGVPSTDTQYF. The DNA of the CDR3 is TGTGCCAGCAGCTTAGGTGTCCCCTCCACAGATACGCAGTATTTT. V usage is TRBV7-6 and J usage is TRBJ2-3; the D is unclear. Germline assignment: CDR1 SGHVS and CDR2 FNYEAQ. The CDR3 is 15 residues long. The germline V and J ends were trimmed by 1 base and 2 bases, with 10 bases remaining between them.

This clone has only a few counts. The chain is built from TRBV5-1 and TRBJ2-7; 9 bases agree with TRBD1. V shed 0 bases, J shed 6 bases, and the junction held 7 bases outside the gene matches. The CDR3 runs to 15 residues. Germline V CDR1 and CDR2: SGHRS, YFSETQ. CDR3 DNA sequence: TGCGCCAGCAGCTTGGACGGACAGGGGTCTTTCGAGCAGTACTTC. Translated: CASSLDGQGSFEQYF.

This clone was recorded once. The gene calls are TRBV19 and TRBJ2-5; D is unclear. Trimming shortened V by 6 bases and J by 5 bases, and 10 bases separated the two germline ends. Germline values: CDR1 LNHDA, CDR2 SQIVND (reference sequence). CDR3 length: 12 residues. CDR3 sequence (DNA): TGTGCCAGTAGCGGTAATCGGGAGACCCAGTACTTC. Translation gives CASSGNRETQYF.

The chain uses TRBV5-5 and TRBJ1-1; 10 nucleotides match TRBD1. After removal of 4 bases from V and 5 bases from J, the junction contained 5 bases not matched to a gene. This CDR3 has 14 residues. The germline V gene encodes CDR1 SGHKS and CDR2 YYEKEE (reference sequence). In nucleotides, the CDR3 is TGTGCCAGCAGCCTTGACAGGGGGCGAACTGAAGCTTTCTTT. The encoded protein is CASSLDRGRTEAFF.

Notes on this clone: Because the CDR3's place on the DNA is in doubt, the DNA is left out and the CDR3 is given as listed by TCRdb. The chain employs TRBV29-1 and TRBJ1-3. CDR1 is SQVTM, CDR2 ANQGSEA, per germline. With termini counted, the CDR3 has 13 amino acids. The CDR3 region is CSVGPGAGNTIYF.

This clone appeared a single time. The rearrangement joins TRBV4-1 to TRBJ2-5; 7 nucleotides line up with TRBD1. The CDR3 consists of 16 residues. From germline, CDR1 is MGHRA and CDR2 YSYEKL. The ends lost 4 bases at V and 2 bases at J; junction bases unmatched: 10. The CDR3, as DNA: TGCGCCAGCAGCCTCCGACAGGGTGGTCTACAAGAGACCCAGTACTTC. It encodes CASSLRQGGLQETQYF.